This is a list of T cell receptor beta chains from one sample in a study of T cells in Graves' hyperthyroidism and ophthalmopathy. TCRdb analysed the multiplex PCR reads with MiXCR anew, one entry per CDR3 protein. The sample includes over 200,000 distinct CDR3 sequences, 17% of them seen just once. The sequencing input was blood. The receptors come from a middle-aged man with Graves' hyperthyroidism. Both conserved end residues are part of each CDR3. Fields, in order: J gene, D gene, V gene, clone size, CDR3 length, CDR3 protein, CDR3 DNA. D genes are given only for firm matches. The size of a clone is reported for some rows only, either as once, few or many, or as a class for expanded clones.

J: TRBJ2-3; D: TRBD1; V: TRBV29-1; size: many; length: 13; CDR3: CSVESRGRDTQYF; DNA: TGCAGCGTTGAAAGCAGGGGGCGAGATACGCAGTATTTT
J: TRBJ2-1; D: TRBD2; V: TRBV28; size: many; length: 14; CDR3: CASSFRGGGNEQFF; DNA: TGTGCCAGCAGTTTTCGGGGCGGGGGCAATGAGCAGTTCTTC
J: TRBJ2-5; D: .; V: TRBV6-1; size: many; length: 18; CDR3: CASSEAERGTGGRETQYF; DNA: TGTGCCAGCAGTGAAGCCGAAAGGGGCACGGGGGGCAGGGAGACCCAGTACTTC
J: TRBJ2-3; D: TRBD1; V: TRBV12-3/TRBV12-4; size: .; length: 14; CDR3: CASSLAHRGDTQYF; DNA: TGTGCCAGCAGTTTAGCGCACAGGGGTGATACGCAGTATTTT
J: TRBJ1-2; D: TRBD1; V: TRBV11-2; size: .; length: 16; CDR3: CASSRAPGQRYYGYTF; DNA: TGTGCCAGCAGCCGGGCCCCGGGACAGCGATACTATGGCTACACCTTC
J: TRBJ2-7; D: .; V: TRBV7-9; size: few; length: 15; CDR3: CASRGGDSTPNEQYF; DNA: TGTGCCAGCAGAGGGGGGGATTCTACGCCAAACGAGCAGTACTTC
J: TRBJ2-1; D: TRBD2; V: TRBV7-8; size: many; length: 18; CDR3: CASSLGRGSGRASGEQFF; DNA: TGTGCCAGCAGCTTAGGGCGGGGTAGCGGGAGGGCCAGTGGTGAGCAGTTCTTC
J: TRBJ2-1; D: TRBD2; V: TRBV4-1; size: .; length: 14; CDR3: CASSPPTSGAYQFF; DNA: TGCGCCAGCAGCCCCCCGACTAGCGGGGCTTACCAGTTCTTC
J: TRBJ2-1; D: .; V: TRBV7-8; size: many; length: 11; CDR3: CASSPEAEQFF; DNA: TGTGCCAGCAGCCCGGAGGCTGAGCAGTTCTTC
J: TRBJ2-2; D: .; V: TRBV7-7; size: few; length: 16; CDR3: CASSPIKGSNTGELFF; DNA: TGTGCTAGCAGCCCAATAAAGGGGTCGAACACCGGGGAGCTGTTTTTT
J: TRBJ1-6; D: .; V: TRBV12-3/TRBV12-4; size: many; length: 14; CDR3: CASSWRDRRSPLHF; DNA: TGTGCCAGCAGTTGGCGGGATCGTCGTTCACCCCTCCACTTT
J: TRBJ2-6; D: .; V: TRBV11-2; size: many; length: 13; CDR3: CATQLAGANVLTF; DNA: TGTGCCACCCAACTTGCCGGGGCCAACGTCCTGACTTTC
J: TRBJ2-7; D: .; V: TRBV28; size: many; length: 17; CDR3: CASSPPSLPREGHEQYF; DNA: TGTGCCAGCAGTCCACCATCCTTACCAAGGGAAGGCCACGAGCAGTACTTC
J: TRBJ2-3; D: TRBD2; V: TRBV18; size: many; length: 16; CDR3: CASSPMAGGTTDTQYF; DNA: TGTGCCAGCTCCCCGATGGCGGGAGGGACGACAGATACGCAGTATTTT
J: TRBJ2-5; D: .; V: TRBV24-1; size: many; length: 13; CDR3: CATGRGNAETQYF; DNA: TGTGCCACCGGACGGGGGAATGCAGAGACCCAGTACTTC
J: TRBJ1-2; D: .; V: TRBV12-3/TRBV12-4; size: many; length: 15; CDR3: CASSPPGSVNYGYTF; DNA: TGTGCCAGCAGTCCCCCAGGGAGTGTAAACTATGGCTACACCTTC
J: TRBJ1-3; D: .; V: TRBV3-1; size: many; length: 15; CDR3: CASSQGTGSGNTIYF; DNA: TGTGCCAGCAGCCAAGGGACTGGCTCTGGAAACACCATATATTTT
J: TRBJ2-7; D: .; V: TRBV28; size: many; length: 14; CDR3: CASSVDLPLREQYF; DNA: TGTGCCAGCAGCGTAGACCTGCCTCTTCGCGAGCAGTACTTC
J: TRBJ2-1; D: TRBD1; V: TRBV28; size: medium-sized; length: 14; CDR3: CASSWDREGNEQFF; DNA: TGTGCCAGCAGTTGGGACAGGGAGGGCAATGAGCAGTTCTTC
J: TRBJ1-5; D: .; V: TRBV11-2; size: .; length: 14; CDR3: CASSQGRGNQPQHF; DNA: TGTGCCAGCAGCCAGGGGAGGGGCAATCAGCCCCAGCATTTT
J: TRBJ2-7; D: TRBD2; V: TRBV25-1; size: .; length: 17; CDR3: CASSEYRNAGVFYEQYF; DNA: TGTGCCAGCAGTGAATATAGGAACGCGGGAGTCTTCTACGAGCAGTACTTC
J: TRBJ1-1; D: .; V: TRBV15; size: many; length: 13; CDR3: CATSPIGGTEAFF; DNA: TGTGCCACCAGCCCAATCGGGGGCACTGAAGCTTTCTTT
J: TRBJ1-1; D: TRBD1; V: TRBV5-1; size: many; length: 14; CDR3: CASSSQGAAELAFF; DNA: TGCGCCAGCAGCTCCCAGGGGGCCGCCGAATTGGCTTTCTTT
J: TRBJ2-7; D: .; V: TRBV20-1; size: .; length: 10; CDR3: CSASVSEQYF; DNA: TGCAGTGCATCTGTGAGCGAGCAGTACTTC
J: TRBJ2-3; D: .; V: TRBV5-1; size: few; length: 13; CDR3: CASSFEGSDTQYF; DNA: TGCGCCAGCAGCTTCGAAGGTTCAGATACGCAGTATTTT
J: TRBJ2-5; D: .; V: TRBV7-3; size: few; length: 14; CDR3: CASSLRARGETQYF; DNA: TGTGCCAGCAGCTTAAGGGCCAGGGGTGAGACCCAGTACTTC
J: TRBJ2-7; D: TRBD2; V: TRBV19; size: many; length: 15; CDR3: CASSIGLAGPYEQYF; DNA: TGTGCCAGTAGTATAGGCCTAGCGGGACCCTACGAGCAGTACTTC
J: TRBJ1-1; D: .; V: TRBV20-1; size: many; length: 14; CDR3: CSALEIGVNTEAFF; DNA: TGCAGTGCCTTAGAGATAGGAGTCAACACTGAAGCTTTCTTT
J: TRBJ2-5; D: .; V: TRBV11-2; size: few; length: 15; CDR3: CASSLVNLGKAAVYF; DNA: TGTGCCAGCAGCTTAGTAAATCTGGGGAAGGCAGCTGTGTACTTC
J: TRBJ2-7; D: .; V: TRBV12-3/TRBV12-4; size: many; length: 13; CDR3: CASSFDLSYEQYF; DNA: TGTGCCAGCAGTTTCGACTTGAGCTACGAGCAGTACTTC
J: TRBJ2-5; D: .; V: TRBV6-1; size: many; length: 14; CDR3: CASSEPREWETQYF; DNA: TGTGCCAGCAGTGAACCCAGGGAATGGGAGACCCAGTACTTC
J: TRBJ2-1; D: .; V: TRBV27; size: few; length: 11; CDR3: CASSLSNEQFF; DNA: TGTGCCAGCAGTTTATCCAATGAGCAGTTCTTC
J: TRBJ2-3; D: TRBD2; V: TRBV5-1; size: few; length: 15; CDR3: CASSYTGGSTDTQYF; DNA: TGCGCCAGCAGCTACACGGGAGGTAGCACAGATACGCAGTATTTT
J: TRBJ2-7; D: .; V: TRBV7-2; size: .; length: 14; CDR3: CASKPGHPSYEQYF; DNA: TGTGCCAGCAAACCGGGACACCCCTCCTACGAGCAGTACTTC
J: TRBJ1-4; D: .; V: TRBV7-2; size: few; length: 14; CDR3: CASSLTVSNEKLFF; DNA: TGTGCCAGCAGCTTAACGGTTTCTAATGAAAAACTGTTTTTT
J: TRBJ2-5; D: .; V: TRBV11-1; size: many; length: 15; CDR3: CASRTGAGVEETQYF; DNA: TGTGCCAGCAGAACGGGGGCGGGAGTCGAAGAGACCCAGTACTTC
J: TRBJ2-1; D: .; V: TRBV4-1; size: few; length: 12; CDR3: CASSQSANEQFF; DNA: TGCGCCAGCAGCCAATCAGCCAATGAGCAGTTCTTC
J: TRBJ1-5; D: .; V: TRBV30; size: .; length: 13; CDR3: CAWSPGGNLPQHF; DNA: TGTGCCTGGAGCCCGGGTGGCAATCTGCCCCAGCATTTT
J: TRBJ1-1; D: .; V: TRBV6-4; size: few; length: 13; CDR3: CASSDGHNTEAFF; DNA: TGTGCCAGCAGTGACGGACACAACACTGAAGCTTTCTTT
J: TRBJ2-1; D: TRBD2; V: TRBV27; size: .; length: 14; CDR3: CASSLGTSGFEQFF; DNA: TGTGCCAGCAGTTTGGGGACTAGCGGGTTTGAGCAGTTCTTC
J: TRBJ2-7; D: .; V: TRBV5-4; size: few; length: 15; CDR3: CASSLQGRSSYEQYF; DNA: TGTGCCAGCAGCTTGCAGGGGCGCTCCTCCTACGAGCAGTACTTC
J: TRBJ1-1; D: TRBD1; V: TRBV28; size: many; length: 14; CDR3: CASTRGGANTEAFF; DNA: TGTGCCAGCACGAGAGGGGGCGCAAACACTGAAGCTTTCTTT
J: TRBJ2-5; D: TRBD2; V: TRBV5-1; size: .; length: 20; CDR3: CASSLLPLGLAGGLEETQYF; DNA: TGCGCCAGCAGCTTGCTACCCCTTGGACTAGCGGGAGGCCTCGAGGAGACCCAGTACTTC
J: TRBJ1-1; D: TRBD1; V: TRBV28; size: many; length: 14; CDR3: CASIPDRENTEAFF; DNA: TGTGCCAGCATTCCGGACAGGGAGAACACTGAAGCTTTCTTT
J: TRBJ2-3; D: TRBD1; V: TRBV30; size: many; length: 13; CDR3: CACDRGHGDTQYF; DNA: TGTGCCTGTGACAGGGGGCACGGAGATACGCAGTATTTT
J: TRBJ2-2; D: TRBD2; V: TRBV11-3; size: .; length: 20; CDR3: CASSLSGTSGSKSGTGELFF; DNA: TGTGCCAGCAGCTTATCAGGGACTAGCGGTTCTAAAAGTGGCACCGGGGAGCTGTTTTTT
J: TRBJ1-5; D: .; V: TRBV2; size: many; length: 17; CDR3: CASRPVEGGGSNQPQHF; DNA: TGTGCCAGCAGGCCCGTCGAGGGCGGGGGCAGCAATCAGCCCCAGCATTTT
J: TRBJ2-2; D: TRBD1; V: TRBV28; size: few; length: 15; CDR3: CASDSPGQYTGELFF; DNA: TGTGCCAGCGACTCCCCGGGACAGTACACCGGGGAGCTGTTTTTT
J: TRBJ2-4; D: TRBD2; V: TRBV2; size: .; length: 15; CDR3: CASSEVAGGLGIQYF; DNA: TGTGCCAGCAGTGAAGTAGCGGGCGGGTTAGGCATTCAGTACTTC
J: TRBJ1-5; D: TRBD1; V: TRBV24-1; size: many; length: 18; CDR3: CATRKQGVRSYSNQPQHF; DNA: TGTGCCACCAGAAAGCAGGGGGTACGATCCTATAGCAATCAGCCCCAGCATTTT
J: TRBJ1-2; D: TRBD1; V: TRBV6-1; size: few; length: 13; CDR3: CASSRGQAGGYTF; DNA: TGTGCCAGCAGTCGGGGACAGGCGGGTGGCTACACCTTC
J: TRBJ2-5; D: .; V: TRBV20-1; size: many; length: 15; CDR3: CSAPGGALAGETQYF; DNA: TGCAGTGCTCCGGGCGGGGCTCTGGCGGGAGAGACCCAGTACTTC
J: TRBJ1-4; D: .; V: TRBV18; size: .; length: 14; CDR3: CASSAGSPNEKLFF; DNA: TGTGCCAGCTCAGCGGGGAGCCCTAATGAAAAACTGTTTTTT
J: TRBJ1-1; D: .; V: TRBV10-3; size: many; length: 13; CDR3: CAIDDGTRTEAFF; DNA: TGTGCCATCGACGACGGGACAAGGACTGAAGCTTTCTTT
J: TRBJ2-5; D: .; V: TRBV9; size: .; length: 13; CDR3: CASSVAVRETQYF; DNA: TGTGCCAGCAGCGTAGCTGTTCGGGAGACCCAGTACTTC